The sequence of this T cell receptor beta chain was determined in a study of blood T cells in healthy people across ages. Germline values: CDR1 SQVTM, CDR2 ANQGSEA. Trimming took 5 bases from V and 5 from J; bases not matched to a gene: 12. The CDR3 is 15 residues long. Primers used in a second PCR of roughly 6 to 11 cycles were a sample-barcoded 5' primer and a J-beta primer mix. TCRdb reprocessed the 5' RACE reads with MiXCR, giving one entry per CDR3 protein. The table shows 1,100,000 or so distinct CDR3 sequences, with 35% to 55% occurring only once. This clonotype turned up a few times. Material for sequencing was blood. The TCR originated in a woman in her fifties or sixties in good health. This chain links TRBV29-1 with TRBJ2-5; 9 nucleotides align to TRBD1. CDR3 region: CSVRKGTGFGETQYF. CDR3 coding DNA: TGCAGCGTTCGAAAAGGGACAGGGTTCGGGGAGACCCAGTACTTC.